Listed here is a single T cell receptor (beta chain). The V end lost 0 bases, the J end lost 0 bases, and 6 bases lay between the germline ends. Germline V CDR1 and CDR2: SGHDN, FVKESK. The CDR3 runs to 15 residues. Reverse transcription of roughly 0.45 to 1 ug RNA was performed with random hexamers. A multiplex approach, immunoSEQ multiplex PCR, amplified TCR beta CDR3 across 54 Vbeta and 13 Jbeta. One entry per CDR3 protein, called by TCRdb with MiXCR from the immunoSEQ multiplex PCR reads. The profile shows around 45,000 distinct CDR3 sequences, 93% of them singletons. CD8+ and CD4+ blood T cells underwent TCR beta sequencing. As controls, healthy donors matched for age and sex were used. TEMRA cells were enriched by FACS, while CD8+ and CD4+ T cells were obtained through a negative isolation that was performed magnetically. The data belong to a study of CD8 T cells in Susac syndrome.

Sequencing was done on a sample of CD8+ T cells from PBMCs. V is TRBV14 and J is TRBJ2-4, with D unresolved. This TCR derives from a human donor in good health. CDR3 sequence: CASSQEALAKNIQYF. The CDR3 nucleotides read TGTGCCAGCAGCCAAGAGGCCTTAGCCAAAAACATTCAGTACTTC.